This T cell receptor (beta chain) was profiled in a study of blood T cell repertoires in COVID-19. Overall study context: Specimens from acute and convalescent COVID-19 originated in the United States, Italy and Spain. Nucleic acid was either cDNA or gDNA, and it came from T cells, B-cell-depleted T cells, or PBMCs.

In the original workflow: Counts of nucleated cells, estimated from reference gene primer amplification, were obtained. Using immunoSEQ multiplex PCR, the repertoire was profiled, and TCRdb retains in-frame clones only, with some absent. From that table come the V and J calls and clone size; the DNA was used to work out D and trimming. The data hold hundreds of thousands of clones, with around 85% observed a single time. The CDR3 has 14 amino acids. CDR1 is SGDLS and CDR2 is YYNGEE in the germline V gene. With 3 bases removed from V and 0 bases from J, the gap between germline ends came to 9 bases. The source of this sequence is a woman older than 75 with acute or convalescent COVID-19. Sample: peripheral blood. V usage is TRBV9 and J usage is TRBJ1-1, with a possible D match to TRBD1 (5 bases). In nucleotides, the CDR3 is TGTGCCAGCAGCGGGACACAGATGAACACTGAAGCTTTCTTT. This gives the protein CASSGTQMNTEAFF.